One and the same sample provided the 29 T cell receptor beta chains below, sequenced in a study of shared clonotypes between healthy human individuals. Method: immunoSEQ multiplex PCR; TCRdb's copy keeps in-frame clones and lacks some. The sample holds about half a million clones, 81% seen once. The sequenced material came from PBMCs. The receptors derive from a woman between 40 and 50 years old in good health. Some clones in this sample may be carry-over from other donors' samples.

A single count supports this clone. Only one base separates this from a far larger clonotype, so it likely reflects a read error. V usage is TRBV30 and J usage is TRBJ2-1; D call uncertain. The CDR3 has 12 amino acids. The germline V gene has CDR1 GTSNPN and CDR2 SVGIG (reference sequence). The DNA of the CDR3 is TGTGCCTGGAGCGGCGCCTACAATGAGCGGTTCTTC. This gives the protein CAWSGAYNERFF. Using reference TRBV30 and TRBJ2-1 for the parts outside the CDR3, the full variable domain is SQTIHQWPATLVQPVGSPLSLECTVEGTSNPNLYWYRQAAGRGLQLLFYSVGIGQISSEVPQNLSASRPQDRQFILSSKKLLLSDSGFYLCAWSGAYNERFFGPGTRLTVL.

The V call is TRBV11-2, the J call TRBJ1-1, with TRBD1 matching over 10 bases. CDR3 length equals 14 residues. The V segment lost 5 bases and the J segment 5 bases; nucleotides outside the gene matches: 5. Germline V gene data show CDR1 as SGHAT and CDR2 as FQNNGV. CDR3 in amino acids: CASSAGQGFTEAFF. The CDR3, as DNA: TGTGCCAGCAGCGCGGGACAGGGGTTTACTGAAGCTTTCTTT.

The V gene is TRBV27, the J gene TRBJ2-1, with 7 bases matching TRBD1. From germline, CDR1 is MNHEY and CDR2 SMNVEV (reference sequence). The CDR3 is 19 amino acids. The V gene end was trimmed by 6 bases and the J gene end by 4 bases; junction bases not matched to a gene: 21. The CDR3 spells CASSPLQDRVVTQYNEQFF. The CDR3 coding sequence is TGTGCCAGCAGCCCCCTCCAAGACAGGGTAGTGACGCAATACAATGAGCAGTTCTTC.

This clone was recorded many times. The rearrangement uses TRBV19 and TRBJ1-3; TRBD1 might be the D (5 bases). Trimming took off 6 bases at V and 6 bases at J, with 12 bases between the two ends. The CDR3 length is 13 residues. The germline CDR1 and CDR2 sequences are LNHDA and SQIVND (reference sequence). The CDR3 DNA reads TGTGCCAGTAGCAGGGTTAGAGAAAACACCATATATTTT. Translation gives CASSRVRENTIYF.

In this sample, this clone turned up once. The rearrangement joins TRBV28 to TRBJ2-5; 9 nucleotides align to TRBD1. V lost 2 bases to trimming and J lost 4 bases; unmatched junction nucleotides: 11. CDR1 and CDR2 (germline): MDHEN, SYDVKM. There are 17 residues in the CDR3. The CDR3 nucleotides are TGTGCCAGCAGTTTAGTCTACGGGACAGGGAAGCGAGAGACCCAGTACTTC. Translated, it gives CASSLVYGTGKRETQYF.

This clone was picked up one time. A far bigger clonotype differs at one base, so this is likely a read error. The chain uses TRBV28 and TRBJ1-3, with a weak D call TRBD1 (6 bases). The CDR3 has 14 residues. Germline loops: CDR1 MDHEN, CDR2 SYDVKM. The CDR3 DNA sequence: TGTGCCAGCAGTTTAACAGGGTCAGGAAACACCGTATATTTT. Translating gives CASSLTGSGNTVYF. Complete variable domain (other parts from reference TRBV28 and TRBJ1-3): DVKVTQSSRYLVKRTGEKVFLECVQDMDHENMFWYRQDPGLGLRLIYFSYDVKMKEKGDIPEGYSVSREKKERFSLILESASTNQTSMYLCASSLTGSGNTVYFGEGSWLTVV.

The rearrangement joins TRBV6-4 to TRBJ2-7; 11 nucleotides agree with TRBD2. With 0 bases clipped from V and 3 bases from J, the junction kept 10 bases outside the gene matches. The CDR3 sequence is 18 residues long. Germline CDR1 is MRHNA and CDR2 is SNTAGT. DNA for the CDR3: TGTGCCAGCAGTGACTCGACCGCAACTAGCGGGAGAGACTACGAGCAGTACTTC. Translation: CASSDSTATSGRDYEQYF.

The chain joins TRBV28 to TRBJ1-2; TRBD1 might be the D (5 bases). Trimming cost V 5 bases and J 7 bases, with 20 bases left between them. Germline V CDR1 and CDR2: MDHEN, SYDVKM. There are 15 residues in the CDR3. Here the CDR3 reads CASSTAGASVSGYTF. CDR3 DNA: TGTGCCAGCAGTACCGCCGGGGCTTCTGTTAGTGGCTACACCTTC.

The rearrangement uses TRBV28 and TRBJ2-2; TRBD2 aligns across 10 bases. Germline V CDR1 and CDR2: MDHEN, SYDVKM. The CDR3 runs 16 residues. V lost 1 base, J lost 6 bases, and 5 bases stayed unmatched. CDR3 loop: CASSLFLAGVSGELFF. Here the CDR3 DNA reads TGTGCCAGCAGTTTATTCCTAGCGGGAGTTTCCGGGGAGCTGTTTTTT.

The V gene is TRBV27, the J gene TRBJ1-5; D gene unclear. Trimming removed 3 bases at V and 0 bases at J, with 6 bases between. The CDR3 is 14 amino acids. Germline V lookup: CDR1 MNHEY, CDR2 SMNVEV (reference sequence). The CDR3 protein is CASSLTISNQPQHF. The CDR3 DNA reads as TGTGCCAGCAGTTTGACAATTAGCAATCAGCCCCAGCATTTT.

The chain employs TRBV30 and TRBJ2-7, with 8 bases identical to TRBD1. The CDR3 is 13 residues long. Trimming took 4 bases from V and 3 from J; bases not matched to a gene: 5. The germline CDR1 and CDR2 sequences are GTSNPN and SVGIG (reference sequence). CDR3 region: CAWNRGQGYEQYF. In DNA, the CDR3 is TGTGCCTGGAACCGTGGACAGGGCTACGAGCAGTACTTC.

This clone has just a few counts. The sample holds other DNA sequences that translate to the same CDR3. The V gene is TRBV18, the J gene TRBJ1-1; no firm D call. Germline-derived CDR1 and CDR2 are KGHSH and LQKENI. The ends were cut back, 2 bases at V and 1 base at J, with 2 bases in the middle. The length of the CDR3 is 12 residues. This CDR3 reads CASSPGNTEAFF. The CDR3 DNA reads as TGTGCCAGCTCACCAGGGAACACTGAAGCTTTCTTT.

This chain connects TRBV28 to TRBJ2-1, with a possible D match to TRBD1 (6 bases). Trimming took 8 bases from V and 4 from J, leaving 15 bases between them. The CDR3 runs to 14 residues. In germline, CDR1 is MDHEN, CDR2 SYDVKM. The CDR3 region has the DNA TGTGCCAGCTATGGCAGGGGAAAATACAATGAGCAGTTCTTC. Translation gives CASYGRGKYNEQFF.

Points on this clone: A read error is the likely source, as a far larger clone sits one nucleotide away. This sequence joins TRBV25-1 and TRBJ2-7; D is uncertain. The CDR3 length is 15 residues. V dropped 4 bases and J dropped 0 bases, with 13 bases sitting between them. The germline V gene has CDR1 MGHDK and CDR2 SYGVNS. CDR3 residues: CASSGPLKNSYEQYF. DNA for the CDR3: TGTGCCAGCAGTGGCCCCCTGAAGAACTCCTACGAGCAGTACTTC.

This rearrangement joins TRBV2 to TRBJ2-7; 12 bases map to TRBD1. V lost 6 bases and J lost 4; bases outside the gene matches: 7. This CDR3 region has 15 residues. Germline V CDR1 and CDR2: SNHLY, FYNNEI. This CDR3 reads CASSGGTGGSYEQYF. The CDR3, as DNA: TGTGCCAGCAGCGGCGGGACAGGGGGCTCTTACGAGCAGTACTTC.

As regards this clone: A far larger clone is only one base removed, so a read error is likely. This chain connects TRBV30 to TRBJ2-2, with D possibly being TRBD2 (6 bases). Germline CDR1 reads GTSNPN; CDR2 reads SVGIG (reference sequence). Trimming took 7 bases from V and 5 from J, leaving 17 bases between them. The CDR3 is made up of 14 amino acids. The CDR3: CASLRLEGTGELFF. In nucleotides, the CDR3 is TGTGCCTCCCTCCGACTAGAGGGAACCGGGGAGCTGTTTTTT.

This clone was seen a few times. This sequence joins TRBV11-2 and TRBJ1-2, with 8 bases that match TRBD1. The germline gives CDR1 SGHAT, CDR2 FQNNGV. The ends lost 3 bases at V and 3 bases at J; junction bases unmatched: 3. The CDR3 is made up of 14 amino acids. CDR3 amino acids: CASSLGGQDYGYTF. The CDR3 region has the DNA TGTGCCAGCAGCTTGGGGGGACAGGACTATGGCTACACCTTC.

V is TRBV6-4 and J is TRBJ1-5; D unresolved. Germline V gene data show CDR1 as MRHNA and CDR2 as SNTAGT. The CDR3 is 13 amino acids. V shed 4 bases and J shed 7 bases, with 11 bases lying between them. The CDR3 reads CASSGELGQPQHF. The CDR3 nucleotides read TGTGCCAGCAGTGGGGAGCTGGGGCAGCCCCAGCATTTT.

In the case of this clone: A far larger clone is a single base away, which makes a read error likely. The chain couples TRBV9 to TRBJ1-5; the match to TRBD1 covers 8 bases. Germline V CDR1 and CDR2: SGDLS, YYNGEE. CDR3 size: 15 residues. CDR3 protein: CANSLQGGSNQPQHF. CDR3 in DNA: TGTGCCAACAGCCTACAGGGGGGAAGCAATCAGCCCCAGCATTTT.

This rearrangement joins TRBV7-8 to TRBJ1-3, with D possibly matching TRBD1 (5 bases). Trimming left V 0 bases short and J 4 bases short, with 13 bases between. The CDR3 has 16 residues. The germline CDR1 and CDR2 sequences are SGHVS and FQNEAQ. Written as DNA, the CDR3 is TGTGCCAGCAGCTTAGCCGAACCATGGGGGGGAAACACCATATATTTT. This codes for CASSLAEPWGGNTIYF.

CDR3 DNA: TGTGCCAGCGCCCAGACTAGAGTCGAGCAGTACTTC. Protein product: CASAQTRVEQYF. This chain links TRBV27 with TRBJ2-7, with D possibly being TRBD2 (6 bases). This CDR3 comprises 12 residues. The ends were cut back, 8 bases at V and 6 bases at J, with 14 bases in the middle. Germline loops: CDR1 MNHEY, CDR2 SMNVEV (reference sequence).

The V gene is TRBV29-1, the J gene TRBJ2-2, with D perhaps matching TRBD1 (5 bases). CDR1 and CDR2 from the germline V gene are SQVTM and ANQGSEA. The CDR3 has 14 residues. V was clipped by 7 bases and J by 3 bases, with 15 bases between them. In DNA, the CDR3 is TGCAGCGGTTCCCGGACACCGGACACCGGGGAGCTGTTTTTT. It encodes CSGSRTPDTGELFF.

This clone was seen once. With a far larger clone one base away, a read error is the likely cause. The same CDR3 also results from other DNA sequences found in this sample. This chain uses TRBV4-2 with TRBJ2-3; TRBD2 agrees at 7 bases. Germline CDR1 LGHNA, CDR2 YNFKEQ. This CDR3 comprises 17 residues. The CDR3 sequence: CASSQATSSGVADTQYF. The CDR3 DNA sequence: TGTGCTAGCAGCCAAGCGACTAGCTCGGGAGTGGCAGATACGCAGTATTTT.

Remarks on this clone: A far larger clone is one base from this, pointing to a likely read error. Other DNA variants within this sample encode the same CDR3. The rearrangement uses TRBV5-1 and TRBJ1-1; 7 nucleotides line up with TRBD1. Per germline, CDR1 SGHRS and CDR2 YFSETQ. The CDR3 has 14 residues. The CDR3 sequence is CASSLVRGDTEAFF. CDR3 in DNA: TGCGCCAGCAGCTTGGTCAGGGGGGACACTGAAGCTTTCTTC.

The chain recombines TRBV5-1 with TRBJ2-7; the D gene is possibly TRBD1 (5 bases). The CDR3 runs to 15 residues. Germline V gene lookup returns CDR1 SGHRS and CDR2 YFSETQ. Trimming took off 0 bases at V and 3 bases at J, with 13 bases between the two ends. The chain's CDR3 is CASSLDETVVYEQYF. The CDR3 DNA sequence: TGCGCCAGCAGCTTGGATGAGACAGTCGTCTACGAGCAGTACTTC.

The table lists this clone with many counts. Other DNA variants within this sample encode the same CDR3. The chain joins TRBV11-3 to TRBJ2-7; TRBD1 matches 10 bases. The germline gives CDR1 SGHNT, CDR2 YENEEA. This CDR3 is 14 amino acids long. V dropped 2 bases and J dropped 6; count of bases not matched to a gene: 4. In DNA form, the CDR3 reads TGTGCCAGCAGCTTATCCGGGACAGGGGCCGAGCAGTACTTC. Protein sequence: CASSLSGTGAEQYF.

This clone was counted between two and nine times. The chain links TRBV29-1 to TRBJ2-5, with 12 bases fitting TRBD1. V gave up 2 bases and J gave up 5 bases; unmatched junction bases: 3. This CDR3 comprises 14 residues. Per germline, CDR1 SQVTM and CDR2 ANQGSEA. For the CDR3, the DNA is TGCAGCGTTGAAAGGGGGACAGGGGGCGAGACCCAGTACTTC. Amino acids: CSVERGTGGETQYF.

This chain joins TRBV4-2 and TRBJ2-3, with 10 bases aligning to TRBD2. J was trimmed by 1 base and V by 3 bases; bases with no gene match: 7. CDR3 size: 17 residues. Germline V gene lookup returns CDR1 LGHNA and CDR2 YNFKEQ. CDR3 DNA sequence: TGTGCCAGCAGCCAGGCCGGACTAGCGGAAGGCACAGATACGCAGTATTTT. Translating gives CASSQAGLAEGTDTQYF.

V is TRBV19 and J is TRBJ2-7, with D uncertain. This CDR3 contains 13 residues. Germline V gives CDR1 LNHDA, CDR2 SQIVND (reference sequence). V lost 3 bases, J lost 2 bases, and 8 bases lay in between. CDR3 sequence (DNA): TGTGCCAGTAGTATGAACACCGCCTACGAGCAGTACTTC. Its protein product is CASSMNTAYEQYF.